One sample yielded the 10 T cell receptor beta chains listed below, sequenced in a study of blood T cell repertoires in COVID-19. TCRdb keeps only in-frame clones here, not all; method: immunoSEQ multiplex PCR. The table shows 400,000 or so clones, with 85% to 90% occurring only once. Specimen: PBMCs or T cells enriched from blood (not recorded which). These receptors were obtained from a young man who had recovered from COVID-19.

The chain carries TRBV5-8 and TRBJ2-7; 9 bases are a match to TRBD2. The germline CDR1 and CDR2 sequences are SGHTS and YDEGEE. V shed 0 bases and J 6 bases; nucleotides not matched to a gene: 7. This CDR3 has 15 amino acids. CDR3 sequence (DNA): TGTGCCAGCAGCTTGGTACTTGCGGGAGGGCTCGAGCAGTACTTC. Its protein product is CASSLVLAGGLEQYF.

The J gene is TRBJ2-3, the V gene TRBV6-5; D remains ambiguous. V was cut by 2 bases and J by 2 bases, with 8 bases left in between. Germline CDR1 is MNHEY and CDR2 is SVGAGI. The CDR3 spans 14 residues. The CDR3 DNA reads as TGTGCCAGCAGTTACGGCGGAGCCACAGATACGCAGTATTTT. Encoded protein: CASSYGGATDTQYF.

Remarks on this clone: Germline is not matched at one junction end, which may reflect a read error. This chain connects TRBV7-7 to TRBJ2-3, with a tentative D call TRBD2 (7 bases). Germline CDR1 reads SSHAT; CDR2 reads FNYEAQ (reference sequence). The CDR3 sequence is 15 residues long. CDR3 nucleotides: TGTGCTAGCAGCGCTGGACTAGGGGGGACAGATACGCAGTATTTT. This sequence encodes CASSAGLGGTDTQYF.

The V call is TRBV19, the J call TRBJ1-2; D ambiguous. The CDR3 is 12 residues long. V was trimmed by 5 bases and J by 4 bases, leaving 8 bases between them. Germline lookup yields CDR1 LNHDA and CDR2 SQIVND (reference sequence). This chain's CDR3 is CASSPDIYGYTF. DNA for the CDR3: TGTGCCAGTAGTCCCGACATCTATGGCTACACCTTC.

This chain connects TRBV5-1 to TRBJ2-6; 10 positions agree with TRBD1. J gave up 0 bases and V 5 bases, and 5 bases lay outside the gene matches. Germline V lookup: CDR1 SGHRS, CDR2 YFSETQ. The CDR3 contains 17 residues. CDR3 sequence reads: CASSTGTGASGANVLTF. For the CDR3, the DNA is TGCGCCAGCAGTACCGGGACAGGGGCCTCTGGGGCCAACGTCCTGACTTTC.

CDR3 nucleotides: TGTGCCAGCAGTCGGTATGACTATGGCTACACCTTC. Translation: CASSRYDYGYTF. This chain connects TRBV12-3 or TRBV12-4 to TRBJ1-2; D remains ambiguous. This CDR3 has 12 residues. V lost 5 bases and J lost 3, with 7 bases in between.

The V call is TRBV10-3, the J call TRBJ2-7, with D possibly being TRBD1 (6 bases). CDR3 length: 13 amino acids. Germline CDR1 ENHRY, CDR2 SYGVKD. Trimming stripped 0 bases from V and 7 bases from J, with 10 bases between. CDR3 nucleotides: TGTGCCATCAGTGAGTCGATAAGGGGGGAGCAGTACTTC. As protein: CAISESIRGEQYF.

The rearrangement links TRBV5-1 to TRBJ2-1; a weak D match, TRBD2 (6 bases). The germline gives CDR1 SGHRS, CDR2 YFSETQ. The V end lost 5 bases, the J end lost 0 bases, and 9 bases lay between the germline ends. CDR3 length: 14 residues. For the CDR3, the DNA is TGCGCCAGCAGGCCGGGGGTCTCCTACAATGAGCAGTTCTTC. Its protein is CASRPGVSYNEQFF.

The rearrangement links TRBV28 to TRBJ1-2; TRBD1 aligns across 7 bases. The V gene end was trimmed by 2 bases and the J gene end by 2 bases; junction bases not matched to a gene: 2. The germline V gene has CDR1 MDHEN and CDR2 SYDVKM. This CDR3 has 14 residues. In DNA form, the CDR3 reads TGTGCCAGCAGTTTAACAGGGGAAAACTATGGCTACACCTTC. Protein product: CASSLTGENYGYTF.

V gene TRBV6-2 or TRBV6-3 combines with J gene TRBJ1-5; 7 bases align to TRBD1. J gave up 4 bases and V 5 bases, and 5 bases lay outside the gene matches. This CDR3 contains 14 residues. From germline, CDR1 is MNHEY and CDR2 SVGEGT. Written as DNA, the CDR3 is TGTGCCAGCAGTCAAGGGACAGCTAATCAGCCCCAGCATTTT. As protein: CASSQGTANQPQHF.